The following is a T cell receptor beta chain sequence with its context. The antigen remains undetermined. V dropped 4 bases and J dropped 2 bases, with 6 bases sitting between them. Germline V gene sequence: CDR1 SGHKS, CDR2 YYEKEE (reference sequence). This CDR3 is 12 amino acids long. This entry is derived from a study of T-cell memory formation after mild COVID-19. General observations from the study: From day 15 to 85, contracting clones were balanced between CD4 and CD8, whereas later expanders leaned toward CD4+.

Amplification by 5'RACE using constant-segment primers produced TCR alpha and TCR beta cDNA libraries that carried sample barcodes and UMIs. TCRdb ran MiXCR on the 5' RACE reads and lists one entry per CDR3 protein. The sample has about 360,000 distinct CDR3 sequences, approximately 15% seen once. The TCR was taken from a man aged 18 to 29 who had mild COVID-19 (a few samples of this study predate the infection). Cell type and time point are not known. The sequenced sample was PBMCs or a T cell subset sorted from them (not recorded which). The chain uses TRBV5-5 and TRBJ1-2; D is unclear. CDR3 sequence reads: CASSIMNYGYTF. The DNA for the CDR3 is TGTGCCAGCAGCATAATGAACTATGGCTACACCTTC.